The 22 T cell receptor beta chains below were found in one sample sequenced in a study of vaccination and CD4 T cells after COVID-19. What these receptors recognize is not known. Treatment in this sample: approximately 10-day PBMC culture with coronavirus spike peptide pools or control peptides (ViraFEST assay). Gathered ahead of the COVID-19 pandemic (2011-2018) were the CD4+ T cells of the unexposed donor. The study sequenced cultured CD4+ T cell DNA using the Oncomine TCR Beta short-read assay. One entry per CDR3 protein, called by TCRdb with MiXCR from the PCR reads. The sample holds around 3,000 distinct CDR3 sequences, 25% to 30% seen once. Sequencing used CD4+ T cells from blood, cultured in vitro. The receptor set was obtained from a human donor in good health.

The genes are TRBV19 and TRBJ2-2; 9 positions match TRBD2. The V and J ends lost 3 bases and 4 bases, in that order; junction bases with no gene match: 6. CDR1 is LNHDA and CDR2 is SQIVND in the germline V gene (reference sequence). The CDR3 length is 16 residues. CDR3 sequence: CASSIRRGGLTGELFF. CDR3 nucleotide sequence: TGTGCCAGTAGTATTAGGCGGGGGGGCCTCACCGGGGAGCTGTTTTTT.

This rearrangement joins TRBV7-2 to TRBJ2-3, with D unclear. With 2 bases removed from V and 4 bases from J, the gap between germline ends came to 4 bases. This CDR3 comprises 12 residues. CDR1 and CDR2 from the germline V gene are SGHTA and FQGNSA. CDR3 amino acids: CASSLIPDTQYF. DNA of the CDR3: TGTGCCAGCAGCTTAATCCCAGATACGCAGTATTTT. Filled out from reference TRBV7-2 and TRBJ2-3, the complete variable domain reads GAGVSQSPSNKVTEKGKDVELRCDPISGHTALYWYRQSLGQGLEFLIYFQGNSAPDKSGLPSDRFSAERTGGSVSTLTIQRTQQEDSAVYLCASSLIPDTQYFGPGTRLTVL.

V is TRBV12-3 or TRBV12-4 and J is TRBJ1-6; no definite D call. Between the trimmed V and J ends, which lost 4 bases and 6 bases, there was a span of 10 bases. CDR3 length: 14 amino acids. The CDR3: CASSSSSPNSPLHF. The CDR3 nucleotides read TGTGCCAGCAGTTCGTCGAGCCCTAATTCACCCCTCCACTTT.

The chain recombines TRBV28 with TRBJ1-2; D gene unclear. Germline assignment: CDR1 MDHEN and CDR2 SYDVKM. V was trimmed by 6 bases and J by 4 bases, leaving 12 bases between them. The CDR3 has 13 amino acids. The CDR3 nucleotides are TGTGCCAGCAGCCTTTCGGGAGGCTATGGCTACACCTTC. Encoded protein: CASSLSGGYGYTF.

This clonotype has a handful of counts. The V and J genes are TRBV20-1 and TRBJ2-1; 11 bases are a match to TRBD2. Germline CDR1 is DFQATT and CDR2 is SNEGSKA (reference sequence). With 2 bases clipped from V and 4 bases from J, the junction kept 7 bases outside the gene matches. The CDR3 runs to 16 residues. The CDR3 sequence is CSARPLAGGSYNEQFF. In DNA form, the CDR3 reads TGCAGTGCTAGACCCTTAGCGGGGGGGAGTTACAATGAGCAGTTCTTC.

The DNA for the CDR3 is TGTGCCAGCAGTGAAGTTGGACCCTCCTGGTTTAGAGCTTTCTTT. It encodes CASSEVGPSWFRAFF. The rearrangement uses TRBV2 and TRBJ1-1; D remains ambiguous. CDR1 is SNHLY and CDR2 is FYNNEI in the germline V gene. Trimming stripped 1 base from V and 10 bases from J, with 19 bases between. This CDR3 spans 15 amino acids.

This clonotype was observed a few times. As DNA, the CDR3 is TGCAGTGCTAGTGCAACTCATCTAGGCAATCAGCCCCAGCATTTT. Its translation: CSASATHLGNQPQHF. The chain has TRBV20-1 and TRBJ1-5; D not resolved. CDR1 is DFQATT and CDR2 is SNEGSKA in the germline V gene (reference sequence). The CDR3 sequence is 15 residues long. The V and J ends lost 3 bases and 2 bases respectively, with 14 bases between them.

This clonotype occurred a few times. V gene TRBV6-1 combines with J gene TRBJ2-2, with D perhaps TRBD1 (6 bases). CDR1 MNHNS and CDR2 SASEGT come from the germline V gene. The CDR3 covers 14 residues. Trimming cost V 4 bases and J 6 bases, with 12 bases left between them. CDR3 sequence reads: CASSARQVPGELFF. The CDR3 DNA follows: TGTGCCAGCAGTGCCCGACAGGTCCCCGGGGAGCTGTTTTTT.

This rearrangement joins TRBV5-1 to TRBJ1-1; D perhaps matches TRBD1 (5 bases). This CDR3 is 14 amino acids long. The germline V gene encodes CDR1 SGHRS and CDR2 YFSETQ. The V and J ends lost 4 bases and 1 base respectively, with 11 bases between them. In DNA form, the CDR3 reads TGCGCCAGCAGCCCCCGTGGGGGGAACACTGAAGCTTTCTTT. This gives the protein CASSPRGGNTEAFF. The whole variable domain, remainder taken from reference TRBV5-1 and TRBJ1-1, is KAGVTQTPRYLIKTRGQQVTLSCSPISGHRSVSWYQQTPGQGLQFLFEYFSETQRNKGNFPGRFSGRQFSNSRSEMNVSTLELGDSALYLCASSPRGGNTEAFFGQGTRLTVV.

This sequence joins TRBV12-3 or TRBV12-4 and TRBJ2-3; 7 bases align to TRBD1. This CDR3 region has 15 residues. Trimming cost V 5 bases and J 1 base; bases outside gene matches: 6. CDR3 coding DNA: TGTGCCAGCAGTGACAGGGAGAGGGGCACAGATACGCAGTATTTT. This translates into CASSDRERGTDTQYF.

This clonotype is medium-sized by share. The chain employs TRBV18 and TRBJ1-1, with D possibly matching TRBD1 (6 bases). This CDR3 is 15 amino acids long. Trimming removed 1 base from V and 1 base from J, with 10 bases in between. The germline CDR1 and CDR2 sequences are KGHSH and LQKENI. The CDR3 sequence: CASSPQGVGNTEAFF. The CDR3, as DNA: TGTGCCAGCTCACCACAGGGGGTGGGGAACACTGAAGCTTTCTTT.

The rearrangement joins TRBV24-1 to TRBJ1-2; perhaps TRBD1 as D (6 bases). Per germline, CDR1 KGHDR and CDR2 SFDVKD. The CDR3 consists of 15 residues. The V and J ends lost 4 bases and 3 bases respectively, with 14 bases between them. CDR3 loop: CATSEDTGFHYGYTF. The CDR3, as DNA: TGTGCCACCAGTGAAGATACAGGGTTCCACTATGGCTACACCTTC.

The chain carries TRBV4-1 and TRBJ1-6, with 9 bases aligning to TRBD1. CDR3 length: 15 residues. Germline V gene lookup returns CDR1 MGHRA and CDR2 YSYEKL. Trimming removed 4 bases from V and 6 bases from J; junction bases left unmatched: 4. CDR3 amino acids: CASSLRDRANSPLHF. The CDR3 DNA reads as TGCGCCAGCAGCCTACGGGACAGGGCTAATTCACCCCTCCACTTT.

In DNA form, the CDR3 reads TGCAGTGCTGCCGGTGGTCGGCGGGGGAAAACCCCCGAGGAGCTGTTTTTT. Translation: CSAAGGRRGKTPEELFF. The chain joins TRBV20-1 to TRBJ2-2, with TRBD2 matching 7 bases. The V and J ends lost 5 bases and 10 bases, in that order; junction bases with no gene match: 22. In germline, CDR1 is DFQATT, CDR2 SNEGSKA (reference sequence). The CDR3 extends over 17 amino acids.

The CDR3 region has the DNA TGCAGTGCCCACGCACCCCCCTACGAGCAGTACTTC. Its protein is CSAHAPPYEQYF. The rearrangement uses TRBV20-1 and TRBJ2-7; the D is unclear. The germline gives CDR1 DFQATT, CDR2 SNEGSKA (reference sequence). CDR3 length equals 12 residues. The V end was cut by 6 bases, the J end by 2 bases, with 11 bases between.

The chain couples TRBV7-3 to TRBJ1-2, with D perhaps matching TRBD1 (5 bases). The CDR3 loop spans 16 amino acids. CDR1 is SGHTA and CDR2 is FQGTGA in the germline V gene. The V gene lost 1 base and the J gene lost 4 bases, with 16 bases spanning the gap. The CDR3 sequence: CASSLSREQEAYGYTF. In nucleotides, the CDR3 is TGTGCCAGCAGCTTAAGCAGGGAACAGGAAGCCTATGGCTACACCTTC.

This chain links TRBV24-1 with TRBJ2-1; D uncertain. The V end lost 4 bases, the J end lost 5 bases, and 14 bases lay between the germline ends. Germline V gene data show CDR1 as KGHDR and CDR2 as SFDVKD. This CDR3 has 15 amino acids. CDR3: CATSDSGGGNNEQFF. For the CDR3, the DNA is TGTGCCACCAGTGACTCCGGCGGCGGCAACAATGAGCAGTTCTTC.

This clonotype showed up just a few times. V usage is TRBV20-1 and J usage is TRBJ2-7; D is perhaps TRBD2 (5 bases). The CDR3 runs to 14 residues. V lost 3 bases and J lost 6, with 18 bases in between. In germline, CDR1 is DFQATT, CDR2 SNEGSKA (reference sequence). CDR3 sequence reads: CSARASGPLPEQYF. The CDR3 DNA sequence: TGCAGTGCTAGGGCGAGCGGCCCGCTTCCCGAGCAGTACTTC.

This clonotype occurred once. The rearrangement joins TRBV5-1 to TRBJ1-1; 9 bases align to TRBD1. J was trimmed by 6 bases and V by 3 bases; bases with no gene match: 9. Germline-derived CDR1 and CDR2 are SGHRS and YFSETQ. The CDR3 is 15 amino acids. CDR3 protein: CASSWNRDREAEAFF. The CDR3 DNA reads TGCGCCAGCAGCTGGAACCGGGACAGGGAAGCTGAAGCTTTCTTT.

The genes are TRBV7-8 and TRBJ2-4, with 9 bases lining up with TRBD2. Germline loops: CDR1 SGHVS, CDR2 FQNEAQ. The CDR3 totals 18 residues. V dropped 1 base and J dropped 1; count of bases not matched to a gene: 8. In nucleotides, the CDR3 is TGTGCCAGCAGCTTAGGTTGGGCGAGCGGGAGGGCCAAAAACATTCAGTACTTC. Translated: CASSLGWASGRAKNIQYF.

This clonotype has just one count. This chain uses TRBV20-1 with TRBJ2-3; D gene unclear. Trimming took off 5 bases at V and 6 bases at J, with 18 bases between the two ends. CDR3 length: 14 residues. Germline V CDR1 and CDR2: DFQATT, SNEGSKA (reference sequence). The CDR3 reads CSAVSGSGMDTQYF. CDR3 bases: TGCAGTGCTGTTTCAGGAAGTGGCATGGATACGCAGTATTTT.

The CDR3 protein is CASSPPPSGQGNQPQHF. DNA for the CDR3: TGTGCCAGCAGCCCACCCCCGAGTGGACAGGGCAATCAGCCCCAGCATTTT. The chain has TRBV6-1 and TRBJ1-5; 7 bases line up with TRBD1. Looked up from germline, CDR1 is MNHNS and CDR2 is SASEGT. With 6 bases clipped from V and 2 bases from J, the junction kept 13 bases outside the gene matches. The CDR3 is 17 residues long.